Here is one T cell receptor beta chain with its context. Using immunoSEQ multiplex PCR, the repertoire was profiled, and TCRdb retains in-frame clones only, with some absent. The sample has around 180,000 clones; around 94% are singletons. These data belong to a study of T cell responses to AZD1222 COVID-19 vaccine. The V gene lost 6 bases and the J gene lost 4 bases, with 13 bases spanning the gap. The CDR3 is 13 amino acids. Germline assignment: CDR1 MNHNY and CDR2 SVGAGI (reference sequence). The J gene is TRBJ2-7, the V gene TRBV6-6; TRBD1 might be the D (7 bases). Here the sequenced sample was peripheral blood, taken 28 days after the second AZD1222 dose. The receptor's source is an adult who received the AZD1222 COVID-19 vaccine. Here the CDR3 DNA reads TGTGCCAGCAGGGGGGGACAGAGATACGAGCAGTACTTC. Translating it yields CASRGGQRYEQYF.